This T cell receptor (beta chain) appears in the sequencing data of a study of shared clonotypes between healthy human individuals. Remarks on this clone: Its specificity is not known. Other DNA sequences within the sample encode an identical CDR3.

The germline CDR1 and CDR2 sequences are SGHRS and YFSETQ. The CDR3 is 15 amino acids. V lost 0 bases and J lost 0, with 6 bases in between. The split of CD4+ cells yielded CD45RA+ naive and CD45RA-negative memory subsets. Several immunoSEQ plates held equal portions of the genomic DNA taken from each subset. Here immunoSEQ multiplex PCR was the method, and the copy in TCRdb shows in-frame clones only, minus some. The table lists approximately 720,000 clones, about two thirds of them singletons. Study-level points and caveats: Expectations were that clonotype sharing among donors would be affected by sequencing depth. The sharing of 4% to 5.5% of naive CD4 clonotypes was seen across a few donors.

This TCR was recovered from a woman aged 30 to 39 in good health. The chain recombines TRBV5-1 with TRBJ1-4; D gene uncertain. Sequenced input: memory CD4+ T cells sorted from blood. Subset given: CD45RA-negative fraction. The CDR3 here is CASSLGGATNEKLFF. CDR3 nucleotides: TGCGCCAGCAGCTTGGGCGGGGCAACTAATGAAAAACTGTTTTTT.